This T cell receptor beta chain was identified in a study of naive and memory T cell subsets (dated by TCRdb to 2016 to 2017). About the full investigation: An open-source, UMI-based TCR alpha and beta sequencing pipeline was applied to sorted naive and memory peripheral blood T cell subsets. Complete agreement was observed between the functional CMV T cell responses and the IgG serology results. RNA was DNase-treated and reverse transcribed with TCR constant-region primers, mostly using SuperScript III. The study at large found these results: In both CD4 and CD8 cells, going from naive through CM, EM and EMRA, the Gini index went up while Shannon and inverse Simpson diversity went down. No ground truth was available to validate the repertoire findings for the naive and memory subsets. RNA-based TCR counts may be affected by expression changes linked to T cell activation and differentiation. After error correction, over 90% of naive TCR sequences appeared only once, giving much steeper abundance distributions than memory subsets. A power law was followed by TCR abundance, with an exponent that differed between naive and memory subsets but was consistent across the three individuals. Clonotypes were defined as single alpha or beta chain sequences, not paired alpha/beta receptors.

This clonotype is assessed as medium-sized (0.01 to 0.1%). What this receptor recognizes is not known. Base qualities were left out, and no much larger clone turns up one base away. The library was obtained by UMI-ligation and nested PCR. An equimolar mix of two oligonucleotides covering both TRBC1 and TRBC2 was used as the beta constant-region primer. T4 RNA ligase 1 ligated a single-stranded oligonucleotide carrying the SP2 primer and a 12-nucleotide UMI to the cDNA 3' end. The ligated cDNA went through four rounds of PCR with nested alpha and beta constant-region primers together with the SP2 primer. The ligation reaction was kept at 16 degrees C for 20-24 hours. PCR2 was usually performed as a SYBR Green qPCR and halted at a preset threshold so that over-amplification would not occur. Agencourt AMPure XP magnetic beads were used for all purifications after the first. Libraries were quantified by Qubit and checked on a TapeStation, with a main peak expected near 650 bp. Pooled libraries were sequenced on an Illumina MiSeq with v2 2x251 paired-end kits, typically giving about 0.85-2.3 million reads per sample. Each sample library was pooled at about 4.4 nM, and roughly 4.5-7% PhiX was included to improve cluster recognition. Under the source paper's analysis protocol: Decombinator assigned V and J genes to Demultiplexor-processed FASTQ reads by tag matching, allowing a single base-pair mismatch. By using UMIs, Collapsinator corrected both sequencing errors and the frequency errors caused by PCR heterogeneity. CDR3Translator translated TCRs and extracted CDR3s from the conserved cysteine to the FGXG phenylalanine, flagging non-productive sequences. Gini, Shannon entropy and inverse Simpson indices were calculated on repertoires subsampled to equal numbers of UMI-defined TCRs. Power-law fits to clonotype abundance distributions were performed by maximum likelihood within the linear range. When run on a single naive CD8 sample, MIGEC and the pipeline yielded similar UMI counts, similar unique TCR numbers and similar clonal distributions. A set of several thousand CMV-associated CDR3 sequences, compiled from VDJdb and a published dataset, was used to search the repertoires. The public reads were reanalyzed by TCRdb: fastp trimming at Q25, MiXCR alignment, in-frame beta chains only. Records with the same CDR3 protein are collapsed into one entry carrying the most frequent genes and DNA. The V and J calls here are based on TCRdb, not the publication. For this sample there are about 21,000 distinct CDR3 sequences; approximately 11% appear just once. Of the sample, roughly 18% falls within the top ten clones.

From the second PCR step on, the TCR alpha and beta chain libraries were amplified in separate reactions. CMV status of each donor was established by measuring IFNgamma production from CD4+ T cells after fresh PBMCs were stimulated overnight with CMV viral lysate. CD4 T cells were positively selected with Miltenyi beads, followed by positive selection of CD8 T cells from the CD4-negative fraction. Cells stained for CD3, CD4, CD8, CD45RA, CD27 and a live/dead dye were sorted on a BD Aria II into four subsets by CD45RA and CD27. A few healthy volunteers provided blood, and the blood of each volunteer was split into CD4 and CD8 T cells and then into four differentiation subsets. Approximately 120 ml of peripheral blood was collected from each donor, and PBMC were isolated by Ficoll-Paque PLUS density-gradient centrifugation. Sorted cells were lysed in RLT buffer, and RNA was extracted with a Qiagen RNeasy kit and stored at -80°C.

Including the terminal cysteine and phenylalanine, the CDR3 comprises 12 residues. CDR3 DNA only is kept here, 36 bases in frame from base 1. Trimming removed 3 bases from V and 4 bases from J, leaving 7 bases between the germline ends. According to the germline V gene, CDR1 reads SGDLS and CDR2 reads YYNGEE. This sequence uses TRBV9 and TRBJ1-2, with TRBD1 as a weak D call on 6 bases. The TCR was taken from a human donor in good health. Sequencing used central memory CD8+ T cells from blood. This sample's cell subset or site label indicates: central memory, CD45RA- CD27+. CDR3 loop: CASSADSYGYTF. The DNA is as follows: TGTGCCAGCAGCGCGGACAGCTATGGCTACACCTTC. With the portions outside the CDR3 filled from the reference TRBV9 and TRBJ1-2 genes, the complete variable region becomes DSGVTQTPKHLITATGQRVTLRCSPRSGDLSVYWYQQSLDQGLQFLIQYYNGEERAKGNILERFSAQQFPDLHSELNLSSLELGDSALYFCASSADSYGYTFGSGTRLTVV.